Listed below are T cell receptor beta chains from one sample, sequenced in a study of shared clonotypes between healthy human individuals. The assay was immunoSEQ multiplex PCR, and TCRdb's table has in-frame clones only and misses some. The sample holds 500,000 to 650,000 clones, roughly four fifths seen once. The sequencing input was PBMCs. Receptors originate from a woman aged 40 to 50 in good health. Some clones in this sample may be carry-over from other donors' samples. CDR3s include the opening cysteine and the closing phenylalanine or tryptophan. The D gene is left open where the match is weak. Size is stated for part of the rows, as once, few or many counts, or as a class when the clone is expanded.

V	J	D	size	CDR3	DNA
TRBV18	TRBJ2-3	-	-	CASSPSAAGDTDTQYF	TGTGCCAGCTCACCGTCTGCGGCAGGGGATACAGATACGCAGTATTTT
TRBV28	TRBJ1-3	TRBD1	-	CASSPQTGAGNTIYF	TGTGCCAGCAGTCCCCAAACAGGGGCGGGAAACACCATATATTTT
TRBV7-8	TRBJ1-1	TRBD1	-	CASSPRQGVENTEAFF	TGTGCCAGCAGTCCCAGGCAGGGGGTGGAGAACACTGAAGCTTTCTTT
TRBV29-1	TRBJ1-2	-	-	CSGTGLYGYTF	TGCAGCGGTACCGGGCTCTATGGCTACACCTTC
TRBV11-2	TRBJ2-7	TRBD2	-	CASSSPSGDPYEQYF	TGTGCCAGCAGCTCTCCAAGCGGGGACCCCTACGAGCAGTACTTC
TRBV28	TRBJ1-1	-	-	CASSSGVSAEAFF	TGTGCCAGCAGTTCCGGGGTTTCGGCTGAAGCTTTCTTT
TRBV29-1	TRBJ2-7	TRBD2	-	CSAGSSGSYEQYF	TGCAGCGCCGGATCCAGCGGGAGCTACGAGCAGTACTTC
TRBV30	TRBJ1-4	TRBD1	few	CAWSSLGQGRGFEKLFF	TGTGCCTGGAGTTCACTAGGACAGGGCAGGGGGTTTGAAAAACTGTTTTTT
TRBV19	TRBJ2-7	TRBD1	-	CASRPGQAVWYEQYF	TGTGCCAGTAGGCCGGGACAGGCAGTTTGGTACGAGCAGTACTTC
TRBV7-8	TRBJ1-3	-	-	CASSRHRAPSGNTIYF	TGTGCCAGCAGCCGCCACAGGGCCCCCTCTGGAAACACCATATATTTT
TRBV7-6	TRBJ2-2	TRBD2	few	CASSMGLAGGTNTGELFF	TGTGCCAGCAGCATGGGACTAGCGGGAGGAACCAACACCGGGGAGCTGTTTTTT
TRBV19	TRBJ2-7	-	-	CASSRDGVYEQYF	TGTGCCAGTAGTAGGGACGGGGTTTACGAGCAGTACTTC
TRBV30	TRBJ2-7	-	once	CAWSVGSAYEQYF	TGTGCCTGGAGTGTTGGTTCTGCCTACGAGCAGTACTTC
TRBV29-1	TRBJ2-1	TRBD2	-	CSVASGPANEQFF	TGCAGCGTTGCTAGCGGCCCAGCCAATGAGCAGTTCTTC
TRBV9	TRBJ2-2	TRBD2	-	CASRREGPGELFF	TGTGCCAGCAGGCGGGAGGGCCCCGGGGAGCTGTTTTTT